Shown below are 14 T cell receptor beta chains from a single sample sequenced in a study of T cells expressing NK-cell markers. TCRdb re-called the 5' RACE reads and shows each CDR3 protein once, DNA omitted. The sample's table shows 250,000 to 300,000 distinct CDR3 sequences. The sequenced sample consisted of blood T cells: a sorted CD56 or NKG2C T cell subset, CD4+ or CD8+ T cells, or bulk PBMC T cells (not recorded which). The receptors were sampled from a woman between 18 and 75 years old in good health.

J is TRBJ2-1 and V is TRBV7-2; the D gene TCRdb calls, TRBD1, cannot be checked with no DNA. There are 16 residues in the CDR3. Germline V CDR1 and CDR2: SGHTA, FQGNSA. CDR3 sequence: CASSRSGGGSYNEQFF.

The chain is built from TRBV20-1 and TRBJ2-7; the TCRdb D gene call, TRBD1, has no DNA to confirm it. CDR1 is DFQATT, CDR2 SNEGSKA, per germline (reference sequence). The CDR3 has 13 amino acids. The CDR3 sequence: CSAIPPRTGEQYF.

The CDR3 protein is CASSGDKGKLFF. This chain uses TRBV12-3 or TRBV12-4 with TRBJ1-4; TCRdb gives TRBD1 as the D gene, but with no DNA this cannot be confirmed. The length of the CDR3 is 12 residues.

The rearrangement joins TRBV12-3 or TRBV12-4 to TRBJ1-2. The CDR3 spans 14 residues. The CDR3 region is CASTNFGVNYGYTF.

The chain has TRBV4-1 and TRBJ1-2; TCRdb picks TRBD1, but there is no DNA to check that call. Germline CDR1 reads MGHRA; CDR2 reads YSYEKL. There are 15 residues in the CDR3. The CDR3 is CASSHQTGSDYGYTF.

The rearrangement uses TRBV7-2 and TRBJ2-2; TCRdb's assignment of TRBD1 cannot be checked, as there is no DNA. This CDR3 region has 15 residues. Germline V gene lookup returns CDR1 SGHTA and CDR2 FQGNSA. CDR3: CASRPGQKFTGELFF.

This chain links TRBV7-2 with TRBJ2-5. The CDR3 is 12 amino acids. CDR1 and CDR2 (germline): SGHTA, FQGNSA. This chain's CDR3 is CASSPNLETQYF.

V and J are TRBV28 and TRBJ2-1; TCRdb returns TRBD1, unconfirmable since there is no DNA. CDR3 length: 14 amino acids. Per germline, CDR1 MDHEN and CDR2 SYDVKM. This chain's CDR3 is CASSTGSVYNEQFF.

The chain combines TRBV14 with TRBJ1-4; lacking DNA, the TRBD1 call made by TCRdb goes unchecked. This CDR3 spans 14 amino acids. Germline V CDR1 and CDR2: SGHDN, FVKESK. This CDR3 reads CASRWTGAGEKLFF.

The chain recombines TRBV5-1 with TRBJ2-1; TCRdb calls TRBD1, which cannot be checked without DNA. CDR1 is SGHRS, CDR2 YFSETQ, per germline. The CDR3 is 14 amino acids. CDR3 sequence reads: CASSPPRPGNEQFF.

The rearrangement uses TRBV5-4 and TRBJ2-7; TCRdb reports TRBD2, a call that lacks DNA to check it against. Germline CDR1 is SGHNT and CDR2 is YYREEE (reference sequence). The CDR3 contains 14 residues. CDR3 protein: CASSLARVGYEQYF.

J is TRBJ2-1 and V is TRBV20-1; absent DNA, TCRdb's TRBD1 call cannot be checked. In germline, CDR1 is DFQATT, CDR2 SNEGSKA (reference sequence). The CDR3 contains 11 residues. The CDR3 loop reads CSATPPNEQFF.

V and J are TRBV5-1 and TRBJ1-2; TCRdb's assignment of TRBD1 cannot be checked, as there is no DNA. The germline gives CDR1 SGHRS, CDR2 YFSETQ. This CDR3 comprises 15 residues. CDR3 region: CASSPNAGTGNGYTF.

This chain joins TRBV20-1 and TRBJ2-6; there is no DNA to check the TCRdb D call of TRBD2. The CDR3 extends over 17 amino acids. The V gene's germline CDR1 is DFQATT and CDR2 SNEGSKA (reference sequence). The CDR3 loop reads CSAREIRGRVGANVLTF.